This TCR beta chain was sequenced during a study of T-cell reconstitution after alpha-beta-depleted transplantation in children. The germline gives CDR1 SGHDN, CDR2 FVKESK. The length of the CDR3 is 15 residues. The ends were cut back, 4 bases at V and 4 bases at J, with 16 bases in the middle. Preparing the TCRbeta library involved the use of unique molecular identifiers. MiXCR, applied by TCRdb to the PCR reads, yields one record per CDR3 protein. The repertoire holds a few hundred thousand distinct CDR3 sequences, 10% to 15% seen once, with over 2% in the top ten. This clonotype has just a few counts. Its antigen is not identified. Study outcomes and limitations: The authors attributed T-cell counts and diversity one year after transplant mostly to newly produced T cells.

The material was PBMCs, mostly from graft donor cells, obtained 360 days after TCRalphabeta/CD19-depleted stem cell transplant. The gene calls are TRBV14 and TRBJ2-5; D is possibly TRBD1 (6 bases). The sequence derives from a male patient younger than 18 who had a stem cell transplant for acute myeloid leukemia, so the T cells may come from the graft donor. CDR3 residues: CASSREPGQGETQYF. Written as DNA, the CDR3 is TGTGCCAGCAGCCGCGAACCGGGACAAGGAGAGACCCAGTACTTC.